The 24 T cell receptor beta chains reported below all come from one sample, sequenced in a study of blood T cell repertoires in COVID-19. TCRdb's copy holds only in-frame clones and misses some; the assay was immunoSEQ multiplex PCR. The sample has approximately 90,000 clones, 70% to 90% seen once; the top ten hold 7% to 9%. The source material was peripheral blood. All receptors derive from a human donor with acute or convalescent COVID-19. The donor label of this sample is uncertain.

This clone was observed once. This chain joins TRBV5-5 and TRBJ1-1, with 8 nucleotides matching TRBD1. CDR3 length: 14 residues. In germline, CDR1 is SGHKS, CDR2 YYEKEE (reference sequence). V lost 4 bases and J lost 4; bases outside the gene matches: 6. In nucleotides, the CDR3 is TGTGCCAGCAGCGGACAACAGGGGGGCACTGAAGCTTTCTTT. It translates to CASSGQQGGTEAFF.

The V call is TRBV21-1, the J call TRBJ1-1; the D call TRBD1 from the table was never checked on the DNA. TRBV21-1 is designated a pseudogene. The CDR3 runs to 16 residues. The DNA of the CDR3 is TGTGCCAGCACCCGTCGTATCGGGACAGCTCCTCCCGGTGCTTTCTTT. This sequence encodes CASTRRIGTAPPGAFF.

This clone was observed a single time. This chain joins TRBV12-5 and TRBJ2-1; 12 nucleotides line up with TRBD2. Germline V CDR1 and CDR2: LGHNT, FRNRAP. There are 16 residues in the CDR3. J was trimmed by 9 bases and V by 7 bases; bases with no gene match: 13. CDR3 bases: TGTGCTAGTGCCGGACTAGGACTAGCGGGGTTCTCTGAGCAGTTCTTC. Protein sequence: CASAGLGLAGFSEQFF.

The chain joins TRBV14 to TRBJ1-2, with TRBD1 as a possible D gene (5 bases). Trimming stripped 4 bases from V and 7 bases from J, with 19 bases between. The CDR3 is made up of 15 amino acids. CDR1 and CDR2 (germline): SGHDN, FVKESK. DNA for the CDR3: TGTGCCAGCAGCCCGGAAGGCGGGGGGGGTTTTGGCTACACCTTC. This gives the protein CASSPEGGGGFGYTF.

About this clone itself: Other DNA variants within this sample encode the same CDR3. The CDR3 DNA sequence: TGCGCCAGCAGCTTCGGGGGAGACTATGGCTACACCTTC. This translates into CASSFGGDYGYTF. The chain recombines TRBV5-1 with TRBJ1-2; weak D call: TRBD1 (5 bases). Germline CDR1 SGHRS, CDR2 YFSETQ. The V and J ends lost 2 bases and 3 bases respectively, with 8 bases between them. This CDR3 has 13 amino acids.

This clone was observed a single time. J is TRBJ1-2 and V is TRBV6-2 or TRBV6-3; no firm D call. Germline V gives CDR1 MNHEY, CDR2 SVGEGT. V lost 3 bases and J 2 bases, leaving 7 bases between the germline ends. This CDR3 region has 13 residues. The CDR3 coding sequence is TGTGCCAGCAGTTATATCGGGAACTATGGCTACACCTTC. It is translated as CASSYIGNYGYTF.

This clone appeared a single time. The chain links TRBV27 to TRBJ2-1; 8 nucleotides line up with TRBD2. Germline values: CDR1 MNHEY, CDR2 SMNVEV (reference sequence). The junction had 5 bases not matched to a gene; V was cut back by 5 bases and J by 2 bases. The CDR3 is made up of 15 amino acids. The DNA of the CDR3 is TGTGCCAGCAGTGCCGGGGGGGTGACCTACAATGAGCAGTTCTTC. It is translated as CASSAGGVTYNEQFF.

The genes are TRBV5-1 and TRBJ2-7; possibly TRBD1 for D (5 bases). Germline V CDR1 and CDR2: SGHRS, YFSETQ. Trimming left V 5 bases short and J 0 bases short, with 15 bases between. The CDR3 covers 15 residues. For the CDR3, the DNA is TGCGCCAGCAGGATATCGACAGCGAGCTCCTACGAGCAGTACTTC. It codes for CASRISTASSYEQYF.

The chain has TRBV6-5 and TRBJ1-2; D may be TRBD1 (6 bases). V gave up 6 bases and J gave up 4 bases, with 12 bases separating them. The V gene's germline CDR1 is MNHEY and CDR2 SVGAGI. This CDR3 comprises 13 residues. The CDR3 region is CASRGDRSYGYTF. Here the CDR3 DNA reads TGTGCCAGCAGGGGCGACAGGAGCTATGGCTACACCTTC.

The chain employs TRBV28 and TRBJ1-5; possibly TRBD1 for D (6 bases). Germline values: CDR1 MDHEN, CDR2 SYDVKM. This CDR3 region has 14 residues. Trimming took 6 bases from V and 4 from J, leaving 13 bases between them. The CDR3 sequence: CASRQGLVNQPQHF. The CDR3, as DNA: TGTGCCAGCAGACAGGGTCTCGTTAATCAGCCCCAGCATTTT.

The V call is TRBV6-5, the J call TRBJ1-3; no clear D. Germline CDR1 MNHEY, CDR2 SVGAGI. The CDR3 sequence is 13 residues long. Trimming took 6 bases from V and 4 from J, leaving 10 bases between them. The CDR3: CASRKGVGNTIYF. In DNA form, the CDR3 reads TGTGCCAGCAGAAAGGGAGTAGGAAACACCATATATTTT.

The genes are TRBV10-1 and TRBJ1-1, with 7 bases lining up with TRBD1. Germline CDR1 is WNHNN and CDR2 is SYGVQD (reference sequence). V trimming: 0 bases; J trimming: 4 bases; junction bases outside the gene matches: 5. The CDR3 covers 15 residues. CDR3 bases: TGCGCCAGCAGTGAGTCAGGGGGCGCGGGCACTGAAGCTTTCTTT. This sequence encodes CASSESGGAGTEAFF.

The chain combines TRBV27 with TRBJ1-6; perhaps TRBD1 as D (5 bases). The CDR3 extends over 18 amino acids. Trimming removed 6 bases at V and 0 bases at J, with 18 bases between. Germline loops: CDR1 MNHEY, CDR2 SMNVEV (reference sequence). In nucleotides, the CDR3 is TGTGCCAGCAGCGAGTACGGGGGGGGTAGCTCCTATAATTCACCCCTCCACTTT. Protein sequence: CASSEYGGGSSYNSPLHF.

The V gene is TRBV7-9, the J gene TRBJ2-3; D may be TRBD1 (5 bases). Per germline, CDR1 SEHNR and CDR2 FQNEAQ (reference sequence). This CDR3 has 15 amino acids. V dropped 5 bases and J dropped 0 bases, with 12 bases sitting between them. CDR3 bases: TGTGCCAGCAGCCCCCGGACAAGGAGCACAGATACGCAGTATTTT. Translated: CASSPRTRSTDTQYF.

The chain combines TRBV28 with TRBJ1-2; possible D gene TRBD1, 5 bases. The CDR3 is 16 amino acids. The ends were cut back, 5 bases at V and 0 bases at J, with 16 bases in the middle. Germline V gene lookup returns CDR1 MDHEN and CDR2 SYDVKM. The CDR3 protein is CASSASDKGSNYGYTF. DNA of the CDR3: TGTGCCAGCAGTGCATCGGACAAGGGCTCTAACTATGGCTACACCTTC.

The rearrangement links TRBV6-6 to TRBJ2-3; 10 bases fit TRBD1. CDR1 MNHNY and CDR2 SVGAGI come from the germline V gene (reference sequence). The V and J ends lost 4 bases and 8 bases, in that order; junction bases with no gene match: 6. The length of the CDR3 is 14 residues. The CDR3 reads CASSSTGTGVTQYF. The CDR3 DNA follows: TGTGCCAGCAGTTCAACCGGGACAGGGGTTACGCAGTATTTT.

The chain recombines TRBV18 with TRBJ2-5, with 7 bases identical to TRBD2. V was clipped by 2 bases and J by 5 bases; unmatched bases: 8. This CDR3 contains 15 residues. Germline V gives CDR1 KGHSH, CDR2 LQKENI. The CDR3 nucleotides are TGTGCCAGCTCACCAGGTACTAGCGAGGGGGAGACCCAGTACTTC. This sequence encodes CASSPGTSEGETQYF. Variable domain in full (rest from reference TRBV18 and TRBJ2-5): NAGVMQNPRHLVRRRGQEARLRCSPMKGHSHVYWYRQLPEEGLKFMVYLQKENIIDESGMPKERFSAEFPKEGPSILRIQQVVRGDSAAYFCASSPGTSEGETQYFGPGTRLLVL.

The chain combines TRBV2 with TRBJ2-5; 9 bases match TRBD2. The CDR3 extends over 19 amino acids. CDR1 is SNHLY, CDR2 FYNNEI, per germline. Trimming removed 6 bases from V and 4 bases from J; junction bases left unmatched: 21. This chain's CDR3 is CASSGKIGTSPLQGETQYF. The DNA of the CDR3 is TGTGCCAGCAGCGGGAAAATCGGGACTAGCCCGCTGCAGGGAGAGACCCAGTACTTC. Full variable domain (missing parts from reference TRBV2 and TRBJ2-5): EPEVTQTPSHQVTQMGQEVILRCVPISNHLYFYWYRQILGQKVEFLVSFYNNEISEKSEIFDDQFSVERPDGSNFTLKIRSTKLEDSAMYFCASSGKIGTSPLQGETQYFGPGTRLLVL.

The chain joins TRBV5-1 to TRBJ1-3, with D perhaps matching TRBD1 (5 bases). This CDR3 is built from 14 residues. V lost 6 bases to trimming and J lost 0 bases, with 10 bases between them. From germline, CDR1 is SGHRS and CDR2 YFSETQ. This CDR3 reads CASNPTGSGNTIYF. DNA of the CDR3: TGCGCCAGCAACCCAACAGGCTCTGGAAACACCATATATTTT.

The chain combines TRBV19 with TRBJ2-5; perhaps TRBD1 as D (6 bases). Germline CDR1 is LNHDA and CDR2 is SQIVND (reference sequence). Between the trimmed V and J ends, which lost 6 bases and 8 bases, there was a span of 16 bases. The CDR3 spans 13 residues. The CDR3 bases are TGTGCCAGTAGCAGGGGTTTCCGGGGAACCCAGTACTTC. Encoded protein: CASSRGFRGTQYF.

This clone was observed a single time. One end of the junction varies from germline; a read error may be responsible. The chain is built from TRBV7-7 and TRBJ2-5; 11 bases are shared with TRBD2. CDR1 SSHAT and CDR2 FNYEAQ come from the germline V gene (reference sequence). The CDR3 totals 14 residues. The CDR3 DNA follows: TGTGCTAGCAGCCCCGGACTAGCGGGCGGGACCCAGTACTTC. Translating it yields CASSPGLAGGTQYF.

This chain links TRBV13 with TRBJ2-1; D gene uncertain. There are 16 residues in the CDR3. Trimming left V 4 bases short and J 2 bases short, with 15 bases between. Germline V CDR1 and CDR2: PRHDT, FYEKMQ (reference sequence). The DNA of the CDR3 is TGTGCCAGCAGCTCAGCGCTAGGCCCTCCCTACAATGAGCAGTTCTTC. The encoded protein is CASSSALGPPYNEQFF. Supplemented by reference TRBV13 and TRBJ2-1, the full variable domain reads AAGVIQSPRHLIKEKRETATLKCYPIPRHDTVYWYQQGPGQDPQFLISFYEKMQSDKGSIPDRFSAQQFSDYHSELNMSSLELGDSALYFCASSSALGPPYNEQFFGPGTRLTVL.

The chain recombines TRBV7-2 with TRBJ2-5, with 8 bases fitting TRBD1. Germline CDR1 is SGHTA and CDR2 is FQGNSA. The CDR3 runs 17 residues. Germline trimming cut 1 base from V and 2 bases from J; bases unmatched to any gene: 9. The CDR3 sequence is CASSLVGTGGIQETQYF. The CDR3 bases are TGTGCCAGCAGCTTAGTTGGTACAGGGGGGATACAAGAGACCCAGTACTTC.

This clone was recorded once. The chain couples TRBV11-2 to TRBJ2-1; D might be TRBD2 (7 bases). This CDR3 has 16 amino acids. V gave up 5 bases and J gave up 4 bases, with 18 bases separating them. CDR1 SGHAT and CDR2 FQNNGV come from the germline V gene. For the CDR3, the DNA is TGTGCCAGCAGCCCCTTCGAGGGGGGGTGGTACAATGAGCAGTTCTTC. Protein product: CASSPFEGGWYNEQFF.